This T cell receptor beta chain was recovered during a study of blood T cells in healthy people across ages. Study-level points and caveats: Because donor CMV status was unknown, expanded clonotype changes were possibly confounded.

Of note for this clonotype: The antigen is undetermined. A much larger clonotype is one base distant, so this may be a read error.

For the second PCR, which ran for roughly 7 to 11 cycles, a sample-barcoded 5' primer and a J-beta primer mix were used. TCRdb used MiXCR to reprocess the 5' RACE reads, holding one entry per CDR3 protein. The sample has over a million distinct CDR3 sequences, approximately 40% seen once. The people who gave samples were healthy Caucasians from Russia, aged about 6 to 100. Each sample gave at least 7 million isolated PBMCs. The germline gives CDR1 KGHDR, CDR2 SFDVKD. The CDR3 length is 12 residues. V lost 6 bases and J lost 11, with 15 bases in between. The chain has TRBV24-1 and TRBJ2-5, with D perhaps TRBD1 or TRBD2 (5 bases each). The receptor was isolated from a woman aged 18-29 years in good health. The sample taken for sequencing was blood. The CDR3 here is CATSRDGNEQYF. The DNA for the CDR3 is TGTGCCACCAGTCGGGACGGGAATGAGCAGTACTTC.